The text below deals with one T cell receptor (beta chain). The clone's antigen remains unknown. No base-level quality is on record; no much larger clone is a single base apart. The data stem from a study of shared clonotypes between healthy human individuals (dated by TCRdb to the early 2020s). Regarding the study in general: Two women and a few men aged 18 to 49 years were included in the cohort. For each donor, CD4 naive and CD4 memory were each given three plates, CD8 naive was given two plates, and CD8 memory was given one plate. The study deeply sequenced blood TCR repertoires of about 5 healthy adults to estimate repertoire size and the extent of clonotype sharing between individuals. To increase sequencing depth and limit assay-specific biases, TCR repertoire library preparation and sequencing were carried out by different laboratories using diverse techniques. Per donor, leukapheresis produced somewhere between about 0.8 and 9 billion PBMCs. General findings and caveats noted by the study authors: Approximately 4.8% of naive CD4, 3.5% of naive CD8, 2.3% of memory CD4, and about 0.4% of memory CD8 clonotypes were shared across a few donors. Only blood was sampled, and tissue TCR repertoires likely differ from those in blood. Because the study included only a small number of donors, the genetic and exposure-history diversity represented was limited. Even with the large sequencing depth, rarefaction of the sorted-subset datasets indicated that sequencing was incomplete. Pairwise subsampling led to the expectation that sequencing depth would affect the degree of clonotype sharing among donors. Compared with non-shared clonotypes, clonotypes shared by all four sorted-subset donors had higher generation probabilities. Estimated clonotype richness was generally larger for naive than for memory subsets.

The donors were healthy, HIV-negative adults who had no recently reported acute infections or vaccinations. Every donor was a Caucasian adult residing in Nashville, Tennessee, USA. CD4+ T cells were enriched by magnetic negative selection; naive cells were then positively selected on CD45RA, and the negative fraction formed the memory subset. Blood was collected by leukapheresis, and PBMCs were isolated by Ficoll-Histopaque density gradient centrifugation and then cryopreserved in liquid nitrogen vapor phase. Purity and quantity of every magnetically sorted T cell population were checked by analytical flow cytometry. From each sorted fraction, genomic DNA was isolated and quantified by UV absorbance on a Nanodrop 2000c. Using the deep immunoSEQ assay, TCR CDR3 regions were amplified from genomic DNA by multiplex PCR. Extracted genomic DNA from each cell subset was spread evenly across all wells of several immunoSEQ 96-well plates, with each plate serving as a replicate. For sorted subsets, each replicate PCR was loaded with about 200 ng genomic DNA, equivalent to approximately 27,000 T cell genomes. Purified libraries were measured with a Qubit 3.0 fluorometer, size-checked on a Bioanalyzer 2100, and measured again with the KAPA Library Quantification kit. Every immunoSEQ 96-well plate was sequenced on a separate single-read 150-cycle Illumina NextSeq 550 flow cell. Per the original workflow: Because the immunoSEQ output included only junctional sequences and no quality scores, the filtering could not be the same as the filtering used for full-length reads. To assign V/J genes and CDR3, sequences were annotated using PyIR, a Python wrapper for IgBLAST v1.9, with IMGT germline references. Reads were filtered out if the reads had weak V/J assignments (E-value above 1e-6), no CDR3, stop codons, out-of-frame junctions, or ambiguous translated residues. A V3J clonotype was defined by an identical inferred V gene, J gene, and CDR3 amino acid sequence. Percentage overlap between repertoires was computed as shared unique clonotypes divided by the size of the smaller repertoire. RTK rarefaction, the Chao1 estimator, and Recon v2.1 estimates of unobserved clonotypes were used to assess repertoire richness. For all TCRbeta clonotypes obtained by the gDNA method from a handful of donors, generation probabilities were computed with OLGA. TCRdb's version of the immuneACCESS table is confined to in-frame rearrangements and falls short of the full clone set. An unresolved V gene accounts for under half of the shortfall where checked; the remainder is of unknown origin. V and J calls and clone size are as listed in that table; D and trimming were resolved from the DNA. Here the sample has about 2 million clones; roughly 96% occur a single time. The ten largest make up approximately 0.13% of the sample.

Deletion took 0 bases off V and 2 bases off J, with a span of 13 bases between the germline ends. The CDR3 covers 16 residues, taking in both the cysteine and the phenylalanine. Kept here is only the CDR3 DNA, which spans 48 bases and is read in frame from base 1. The germline V gene specifies SGHRS as CDR1 and YFSETQ as CDR2. This TCR was recovered from a man aged 18 to 29 in good health. The V and J segments used are TRBV5-1 and TRBJ2-3; TRBD2 could be the D gene, as 7 bases match. Sequencing was done on a sample of naive CD4+ T cells sorted from blood. The cell subset or site label for this specimen denotes: CD45RA+ positively selected. The DNA reads as follows: TGCGCCAGCAGCTTGGTAGGGGGGGCGCACACAGATACGCAGTATTTT. Translated, it reads CASSLVGGAHTDTQYF.